This entry lists 27 T cell receptor beta chains sequenced from one sample in a study of T cell responses to AZD1222 COVID-19 vaccine. Libraries were prepared by immunoSEQ multiplex PCR; TCRdb keeps only in-frame clonotypes and omits some of them. The sample carries around 84,000 clones, around 92% recorded once. This specimen consisted of peripheral blood, obtained on day 0 of MenACWY control vaccination. These receptors were taken from an adult in good health.

The V and J genes are TRBV6-6 and TRBJ2-7; 8 nucleotides line up with TRBD1. V shed 0 bases and J 2 bases; nucleotides not matched to a gene: 3. This CDR3 spans 15 amino acids. CDR1 is MNHNY, CDR2 SVGAGI, per germline (reference sequence). CDR3: CASSYSTGEAYEQYF. CDR3 in DNA: TGTGCCAGCAGTTACTCGACAGGGGAAGCCTACGAGCAGTACTTC.

This sequence joins TRBV5-1 and TRBJ2-3; 10 nucleotides align to TRBD1. Germline trimming cut 7 bases from V and 5 bases from J; bases unmatched to any gene: 4. Per the germline V gene, CDR1 is SGHRS and CDR2 is YFSETQ. The CDR3 sequence is 13 residues long. The CDR3 DNA is TGCGCCAGCGGGACAGGGGTTGGAGATACGCAGTATTTT. This sequence encodes CASGTGVGDTQYF.

DNA for the CDR3: TGTGCCAGCAGCTGGGAGGCAGGGCCTAATCAGCCCCAGCATTTT. It codes for CASSWEAGPNQPQHF. J is TRBJ1-5 and V is TRBV11-2, with D perhaps TRBD1 (5 bases). Germline V lookup: CDR1 SGHAT, CDR2 FQNNGV. Trimming left V 4 bases short and J 4 bases short, with 14 bases between. The CDR3 spans 15 residues.

CDR3 nucleotide sequence: TGTGCCACCAGTGAATCCGGACAGGGATACAATGAGCAGTTCTTC. Translating it yields CATSESGQGYNEQFF. V and J are TRBV24-1 and TRBJ2-1; 8 nucleotides match TRBD1. Germline V gene lookup returns CDR1 KGHDR and CDR2 SFDVKD. CDR3 length: 15 residues. The ends lost 4 bases at V and 4 bases at J; junction bases unmatched: 5.

The CDR3 DNA reads as TGTGCCAGCAGCCCGAGGGTCAGTCGGGCCGGGGAGCTGTTTTTT. Translating gives CASSPRVSRAGELFF. The chain has TRBV28 and TRBJ2-2; D is possibly TRBD2 (5 bases). CDR1 and CDR2 (germline): MDHEN, SYDVKM. Trimming left V 6 bases short and J 6 bases short, with 17 bases between. CDR3 length: 15 residues.

The rearrangement links TRBV6-5 to TRBJ1-5; D remains ambiguous. Germline V gene sequence: CDR1 MNHEY, CDR2 SVGAGI. Trimming took off 0 bases at V and 1 base at J, with 7 bases between the two ends. The CDR3 runs 15 residues. CDR3 DNA sequence: TGTGCCAGCAGTTACTCTGCGGCAAGCAATCAGCCCCAGCATTTT. Its translation is CASSYSAASNQPQHF.

The chain carries TRBV9 and TRBJ2-3; D may correspond to TRBD1 or TRBD2 (5 bases each). The V end was cut by 3 bases, the J end by 2 bases, with 19 bases between. The CDR3 extends over 17 amino acids. Germline V CDR1 and CDR2: SGDLS, YYNGEE. The CDR3 DNA follows: TGTGCCAGCAGCGGAAGTGCCGGGGCCCCTTACACAGATACGCAGTATTTT. As protein: CASSGSAGAPYTDTQYF.

The CDR3 protein is CASSSLQGAAYEQYF. The CDR3 nucleotides read TGTGCCAGCAGTTCCTTACAGGGGGCGGCCTACGAGCAGTACTTC. The gene calls are TRBV28 and TRBJ2-7; TRBD1 matches 9 bases. The germline V gene has CDR1 MDHEN and CDR2 SYDVKM. The trim removed 4 bases at V and 2 bases at J, leaving 6 bases unmatched. This CDR3 region has 15 residues.

The chain has TRBV28 and TRBJ2-5, with TRBD1 identical over 7 bases. J lost 5 bases, V lost 6 bases, and 9 bases had no gene match. This CDR3 has 14 amino acids. Germline assignment: CDR1 MDHEN and CDR2 SYDVKM. CDR3 loop: CASRSGTDFETQYF. In DNA form, the CDR3 reads TGTGCCAGCAGATCCGGGACAGACTTTGAGACCCAGTACTTC.

The CDR3 protein is CAWSVRTGKSNQPQHF. Written as DNA, the CDR3 is TGTGCCTGGAGTGTACGAACAGGGAAGAGCAATCAGCCCCAGCATTTT. The rearrangement joins TRBV30 to TRBJ1-5; D possibly corresponds to TRBD1 (6 bases). From germline, CDR1 is GTSNPN and CDR2 SVGIG (reference sequence). The CDR3 extends over 16 amino acids. V shed 0 bases and J shed 1 base, with 13 bases lying between them.

The gene calls are TRBV6-2 or TRBV6-3 and TRBJ1-2, with D tentatively TRBD1 (5 bases). V lost 4 bases, J lost 5 bases, and 11 bases lay in between. This CDR3 has 13 residues. Looked up from germline, CDR1 is MNHEY and CDR2 is SVGEGT. The CDR3 DNA is TGTGCCAGCAGTTTGCAGGGAGGGTATGGCTACACCTTC. Translation gives CASSLQGGYGYTF.

This rearrangement joins TRBV4-3 to TRBJ1-6, with a possible D match to TRBD1 (6 bases). Germline CDR1 and CDR2: LGHNA and YSLEER. Between the trimmed V and J ends, which lost 1 base and 8 bases, there was a span of 9 bases. The CDR3 extends over 14 amino acids. The CDR3 sequence: CASSQGQGHSPLHF. The DNA for the CDR3 is TGCGCCAGCAGCCAAGGGCAGGGGCATTCACCCCTCCACTTT.

The J gene is TRBJ2-7, the V gene TRBV7-2; D may be TRBD1 (7 bases). CDR1 and CDR2 (germline): SGHTA, FQGNSA. V was clipped by 4 bases and J by 7 bases, with 17 bases between them. This CDR3 spans 14 amino acids. This chain's CDR3 is CASSSGQEGSEQYF. The CDR3 nucleotides read TGTGCCAGCAGCTCTGGACAGGAGGGGAGTGAGCAGTACTTC.

The chain joins TRBV11-3 to TRBJ2-7; 9 positions agree with TRBD1. This CDR3 is built from 18 residues. Germline V lookup: CDR1 SGHNT, CDR2 YENEEA. Germline trimming cut 5 bases from V and 0 bases from J; bases unmatched to any gene: 14. Here the CDR3 DNA reads TGTGCCAGCAGCCTCCTGTGTGGGACAGGGCCCTGCTCCTACGAGCAGTACTTC. Encoded protein: CASSLLCGTGPCSYEQYF.

This chain connects TRBV1 to TRBJ2-3. TRBV1 counts as a pseudogene. The CDR3 totals 19 residues. CDR3 sequence (DNA): TGCACCAGCAGCCAGTCCCTCCGGGACCTAAACGCTGCGGGAGATACGCAGTATTTT. This sequence encodes CTSSQSLRDLNAAGDTQYF.

This sequence joins TRBV10-3 and TRBJ1-1; TRBD1 matches 8 bases. Germline V CDR1 and CDR2: ENHRY, SYGVKD. V lost 6 bases, J lost 3 bases, and 6 bases stayed unmatched. This CDR3 spans 14 amino acids. The DNA of the CDR3 is TGTGCCATCAGGACCGACAGGGGAGACACTGAAGCTTTCTTT. Translation: CAIRTDRGDTEAFF.

The chain has TRBV5-6 and TRBJ2-3; 7 bases align to TRBD1. The J segment lost 1 base and the V segment lost 0 bases, leaving 5 bases of the junction unmatched. The V gene's germline CDR1 is SGHDT and CDR2 YYEEEE. CDR3 size: 16 residues. The CDR3, as DNA: TGTGCCAGCAGCTTGGAAAGACAGGGACGCACAGATACGCAGTATTTT. This codes for CASSLERQGRTDTQYF.

The chain couples TRBV5-8 to TRBJ2-3; weak D call: TRBD2 (6 bases). V was trimmed by 3 bases and J by 0 bases, leaving 11 bases between them. The CDR3 totals 15 residues. CDR1 and CDR2 (germline): SGHTS, YDEGEE. The CDR3 region is CASSWAAGSTDTQYF. Written as DNA, the CDR3 is TGTGCCAGCAGCTGGGCTGCGGGAAGCACAGATACGCAGTATTTT.

The genes are TRBV2 and TRBJ2-3; D not certain. Germline-derived CDR1 and CDR2 are SNHLY and FYNNEI. Trimming took off 6 bases at V and 5 bases at J, with 9 bases between the two ends. CDR3 length: 12 amino acids. This CDR3 reads CASSMPGDTQYF. The DNA of the CDR3 is TGTGCCAGCAGCATGCCGGGAGATACGCAGTATTTT.

J is TRBJ1-3 and V is TRBV6-5, with unresolved D. Germline V gene sequence: CDR1 MNHEY, CDR2 SVGAGI. V was clipped by 7 bases and J by 0 bases, with 13 bases between them. The CDR3 sequence is 15 residues long. The CDR3 DNA reads TGTGCCAGCAAAATGCTAATGGACTCTGGAAACACCATATATTTT. This codes for CASKMLMDSGNTIYF.

The rearrangement joins TRBV28 to TRBJ1-5, with unresolved D. Trimming took 6 bases from V and 5 from J, leaving 8 bases between them. The CDR3 sequence is 12 residues long. CDR1 MDHEN and CDR2 SYDVKM come from the germline V gene. The CDR3, as DNA: TGTGCCAGCAGAGTTGGGGATCAGCCCCAGCATTTT. Its translation is CASRVGDQPQHF.

This chain joins TRBV5-1 and TRBJ1-4; D is perhaps TRBD1 (5 bases). Germline CDR1 is SGHRS and CDR2 is YFSETQ. The CDR3 totals 16 residues. V was pared by 1 base and J by 8 bases, with 18 bases between. The chain's CDR3 is CASSLSGGTSLEKLFF. CDR3 bases: TGCGCCAGCAGCTTGTCAGGCGGGACCTCGCTCGAAAAACTGTTTTTT. Full variable domain (missing parts from reference TRBV5-1 and TRBJ1-4): KAGVTQTPRYLIKTRGQQVTLSCSPISGHRSVSWYQQTPGQGLQFLFEYFSETQRNKGNFPGRFSGRQFSNSRSEMNVSTLELGDSALYLCASSLSGGTSLEKLFFGSGTQLSVL.

The chain joins TRBV6-2 or TRBV6-3 to TRBJ2-7; 14 nucleotides align to TRBD2. The CDR3 covers 19 residues. Germline CDR1 is MNHEY and CDR2 is SVGEGT. After removal of 5 bases from V and 0 bases from J, the junction contained 12 bases not matched to a gene. For the CDR3, the DNA is TGTGCCAGCAGTGGCCCCGGGACTAGCGGGGGCCGCAGCTCCTACGAGCAGTACTTC. This translates into CASSGPGTSGGRSSYEQYF.

The genes are TRBV2 and TRBJ2-7; 8 bases match TRBD1. CDR1 SNHLY and CDR2 FYNNEI come from the germline V gene. The J segment lost 3 bases and the V segment lost 7 bases, leaving 8 bases of the junction unmatched. The CDR3 extends over 14 amino acids. CDR3 nucleotide sequence: TGTGCCAGCACTAAGGACAGGGACGGCTACGAGCAGTACTTC. This codes for CASTKDRDGYEQYF.

This sequence joins TRBV27 and TRBJ1-2; possibly TRBD1 for D (5 bases). From germline, CDR1 is MNHEY and CDR2 SMNVEV (reference sequence). The CDR3 totals 15 residues. The germline V and J ends were trimmed by 6 bases and 2 bases, with 16 bases remaining between them. CDR3 DNA: TGTGCCAGCAGCCCCTTGGGGGGGATAAACTATGGCTACACCTTC. This gives the protein CASSPLGGINYGYTF.

The rearrangement joins TRBV6-6 to TRBJ1-2; perhaps TRBD1 as D (6 bases). V lost 5 bases and J 4 bases, leaving 14 bases between the germline ends. Germline lookup yields CDR1 MNHNY and CDR2 SVGAGI (reference sequence). The CDR3 spans 14 residues. The DNA for the CDR3 is TGTGCCAGCAGTCCACGACAGGTGGTCTATGGCTACACCTTC. It yields the protein CASSPRQVVYGYTF.

The chain recombines TRBV6-2 or TRBV6-3 with TRBJ2-1, with TRBD2 matching over 10 bases. Trimming cost V 2 bases and J 9 bases; bases outside gene matches: 10. This CDR3 is 16 amino acids long. Per the germline V gene, CDR1 is MNHEY and CDR2 is SVGEGT. The CDR3 DNA reads as TGTGCCAGCAGTTACCCTCAGCGGGAGGGCCGCGGTGAGCAGTTCTTC. It codes for CASSYPQREGRGEQFF.